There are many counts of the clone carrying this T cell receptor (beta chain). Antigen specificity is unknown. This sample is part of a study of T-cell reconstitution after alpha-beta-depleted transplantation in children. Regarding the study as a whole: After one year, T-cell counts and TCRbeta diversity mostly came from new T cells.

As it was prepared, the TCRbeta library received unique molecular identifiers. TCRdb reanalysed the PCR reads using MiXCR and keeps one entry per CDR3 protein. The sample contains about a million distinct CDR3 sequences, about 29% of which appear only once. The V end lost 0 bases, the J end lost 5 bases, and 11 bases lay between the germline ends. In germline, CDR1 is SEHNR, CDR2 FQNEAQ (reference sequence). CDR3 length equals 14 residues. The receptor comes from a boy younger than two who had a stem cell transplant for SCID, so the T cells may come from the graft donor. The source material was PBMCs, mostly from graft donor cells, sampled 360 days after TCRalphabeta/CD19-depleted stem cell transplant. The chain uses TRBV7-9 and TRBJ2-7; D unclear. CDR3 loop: CASSLASVVHEQYF. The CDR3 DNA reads TGTGCCAGCAGCTTAGCCTCGGTAGTCCACGAGCAGTACTTC. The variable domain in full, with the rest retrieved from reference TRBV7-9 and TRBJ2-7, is DTGVSQNPRHKITKRGQNVTFRCDPISEHNRLYWYRQTLGQGPEFLTYFQNEAQLEKSRLLSDRFSAERPKGSFSTLEIQRTEQGDSAMYLCASSLASVVHEQYFGPGTRLTVT.